Below, 5 T cell receptor beta chains from the same sample are listed, as sequenced in a study of vaccination effects on CD4 cells after COVID-19. Only in-frame clones appear in the TCRdb table, and some are missing; sequencing was by immunoSEQ multiplex PCR. The sample has about 22,000 clones, approximately 77% seen once. No antigen has been assigned to these receptors. Antigen-specific CD4+ T cell clonotypes were called by their expansion after viral peptide-pool culture in ViraFEST. The culture ran for approximately nine days before CD4+ T cells were isolated. Vaccinated recipients, who were negative for nucleocapsid antibodies, had no history of SARS-CoV-2 infection. The sample in question was CD4+ T cells from PBMCs cultured with HCoV-NL63 spike peptides, obtained before COVID-19 vaccination. These receptors came from a human donor who received a COVID-19 vaccine.

The chain carries TRBV5-1 and TRBJ2-7, with 11 bases fitting TRBD1. The CDR3 is made up of 12 amino acids. V trimming: 4 bases; J trimming: 8 bases; junction bases outside the gene matches: 2. In germline, CDR1 is SGHRS, CDR2 YFSETQ. DNA of the CDR3: TGCGCCAGCAGCACGGACAGGGGGCAGCAGTACTTC. It yields the protein CASSTDRGQQYF.

Here the CDR3 reads CASSVDQGGTGNEQYF. The CDR3 nucleotides are TGTGCCAGCAGCGTAGACCAGGGGGGGACGGGGAACGAGCAGTACTTC. The rearrangement uses TRBV9 and TRBJ2-7; the D call may be TRBD1 or TRBD2 (7 bases each). V was cut by 0 bases and J by 5 bases, with 18 bases left in between. The germline gives CDR1 SGDLS, CDR2 YYNGEE. The CDR3 spans 16 residues. The complete variable domain, with remaining parts taken from reference TRBV9 and TRBJ2-7, reads DSGVTQTPKHLITATGQRVTLRCSPRSGDLSVYWYQQSLDQGLQFLIQYYNGEERAKGNILERFSAQQFPDLHSELNLSSLELGDSALYFCASSVDQGGTGNEQYFGPGTRLTVT.

The rearrangement links TRBV28 to TRBJ2-7; the match to TRBD1 covers 10 bases. J was trimmed by 4 bases and V by 7 bases; bases with no gene match: 10. The CDR3 has 15 amino acids. Germline V gene lookup returns CDR1 MDHEN and CDR2 SYDVKM. The DNA for the CDR3 is TGTGCCAGCACCTCAGGGACAGGGGATGGGTACGAGCAGTACTTC. Its translation is CASTSGTGDGYEQYF. Filled out from reference TRBV28 and TRBJ2-7, the complete variable domain reads DVKVTQSSRYLVKRTGEKVFLECVQDMDHENMFWYRQDPGLGLRLIYFSYDVKMKEKGDIPEGYSVSREKKERFSLILESASTNQTSMYLCASTSGTGDGYEQYFGPGTRLTVT.

Comment on this clone: Other DNA variants within this sample encode the same CDR3. The V call is TRBV9, the J call TRBJ2-1; D remains unclear. Trimming shortened V by 0 bases and J by 2 bases, and 3 bases separated the two germline ends. Germline V gene data show CDR1 as SGDLS and CDR2 as YYNGEE. This CDR3 has 13 residues. The CDR3 region is CASSVAPYNEQFF. As DNA, the CDR3 is TGTGCCAGCAGCGTAGCCCCCTACAATGAGCAGTTCTTC.

A few counts support this clone. The chain employs TRBV2 and TRBJ2-7; D is uncertain. The V gene's germline CDR1 is SNHLY and CDR2 FYNNEI. The CDR3 contains 11 residues. Trimming cost V 5 bases and J 3 bases, with 5 bases left between them. DNA for the CDR3: TGTGCCAGCAGTTCCTACTACGAGCAGTACTTC. This sequence encodes CASSSYYEQYF. The full variable domain, its missing parts supplied by reference TRBV2 and TRBJ2-7, is EPEVTQTPSHQVTQMGQEVILRCVPISNHLYFYWYRQILGQKVEFLVSFYNNEISEKSEIFDDQFSVERPDGSNFTLKIRSTKLEDSAMYFCASSSYYEQYFGPGTRLTVT.